The sequence of this T cell receptor beta chain was determined in a study of T-cell reconstitution after alpha-beta-depleted transplantation in children. Between the trimmed V and J ends, which lost 0 bases and 6 bases, there was a span of 16 bases. CDR1 SGHDT and CDR2 YYEEEE come from the germline V gene. The CDR3 has 15 residues. This clonotype came up a few times. The authors prepared the TCRbeta library with unique molecular identifiers. TCRdb analysed the PCR reads with MiXCR anew, one entry per CDR3 protein. This sample has about 340,000 distinct CDR3 sequences, with 13% found just once. This receptor was identified in a human donor who donated a stem cell graft to a child with Fanconi anemia. The source material was PBMCs, sampled from the stem cell graft. The gene calls are TRBV5-6 and TRBJ2-7, with D tentatively TRBD2 (5 bases). The CDR3 is CASSLAPRGRGEQYF. CDR3 nucleotide sequence: TGTGCCAGCAGCTTGGCCCCCCGGGGTCGGGGCGAGCAGTACTTC.